This TCR beta chain was profiled in a study of identical twins. Study observations and caveats: In zero-insertion analyses, partial confounding could arise from invariant MAIT and iNKT cells. It was cross-sectional statistical analysis, not following the same donors, that the conclusions relied on. Among out-of-frame alpha sequences shared by twins, low generation probability occurred in excess.

Germline values: CDR1 DFQATT, CDR2 SNEGSKA (reference sequence). The V gene end was trimmed by 6 bases and the J gene end by 7 bases; junction bases not matched to a gene: 12. The CDR3 is 14 amino acids. TCRdb independently ran MiXCR on the 5' RACE reads; one entry per CDR3 protein. Of 1,800,000 or so distinct CDR3 sequences in the sample, roughly a third were seen once. This clonotype occurred a few times. Its matching antigen is unknown. The sample consisted of cord blood. This TCR came from a newborn girl in good health. The chain uses TRBV20-1 and TRBJ2-7, with TRBD1 matching 10 bases. The CDR3 reads CSAEGGTGVGEQYF. The CDR3 DNA sequence: TGCAGTGCCGAGGGAGGGACAGGGGTCGGAGAGCAGTACTTC.